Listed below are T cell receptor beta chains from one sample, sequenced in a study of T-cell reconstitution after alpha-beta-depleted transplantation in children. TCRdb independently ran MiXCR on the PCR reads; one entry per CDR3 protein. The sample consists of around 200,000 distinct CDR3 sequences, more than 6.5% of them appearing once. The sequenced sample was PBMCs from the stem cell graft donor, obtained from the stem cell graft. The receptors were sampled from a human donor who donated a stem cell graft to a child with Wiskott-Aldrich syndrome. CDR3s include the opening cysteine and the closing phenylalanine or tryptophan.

CASSYSGRADQETQYF	TRBJ2-5	TRBV6-5
CASSPGLADPKFSYNEQFF	TRBJ2-1	TRBV5-1
CASSQMGQYPEAFF	TRBJ1-1	TRBV3-1
CAGGDNEQFF	TRBJ2-1	TRBV28
CASSLVPQGPREQYF	TRBJ2-7	TRBV5-1
CSVEAPQGALNYGYTF	TRBJ1-2	TRBV29-1
CASSGPYEQYF	TRBJ2-7	TRBV25-1
CSVDPHDRVGETQYF	TRBJ2-5	TRBV29-1
CASSPSHLQTGKNTEAFF	TRBJ1-1	TRBV4-2
CASREQGIFYGYTF	TRBJ1-2	TRBV6-1
CASSLGSQQFF	TRBJ2-1	TRBV12-3/TRBV12-4
CASSQDLGGGETQYF	TRBJ2-5	TRBV4-3
CASSLPGVSGANVLTF	TRBJ2-6	TRBV6-5
CASSPDRHQPQHF	TRBJ1-5	TRBV18
CASKLGSSGGYNEQFF	TRBJ2-1	TRBV5-1
CSAADMRNSPLHF	TRBJ1-6	TRBV20-1
CASSLVQVNTEAFF	TRBJ1-1	TRBV5-1
CASSPPGQINTGELFF	TRBJ2-2	TRBV5-1
CATDTGLANYNEQFF	TRBJ2-1	TRBV10-3
CASSIDQSAQETQYF	TRBJ2-5	TRBV19
CSARDLDRGRFYTEAFF	TRBJ1-1	TRBV20-1
CASSRIGTGEKLFF	TRBJ1-4	TRBV18
CASSLEGLGETQYF	TRBJ2-5	TRBV5-1
CASSLLEQGREQYF	TRBJ2-7	TRBV5-1
CASSVTGGNGEDTQYF	TRBJ2-3	TRBV10-1
CSARDRRQGRDSPLHF	TRBJ1-6	TRBV20-1
CASSLLGGRGTDTQYF	TRBJ2-3	TRBV11-2
CASSPVGQPFSYEQYF	TRBJ2-7	TRBV7-2
CGTSYPTPGTSGTSSYNEQFF	TRBJ2-1	TRBV6-7
CASGLAGVGDTQYF	TRBJ2-3	TRBV2
CATSDSSGTEAFF	TRBJ1-1	TRBV24-1
CASSLLGSSYNEQFF	TRBJ2-1	TRBV6-2/TRBV6-3
CASSLGPSGGNEQYF	TRBJ2-7	TRBV7-9
CASSQDAEYGYTF	TRBJ1-2	TRBV3-1
CSAYRGSGANVLTF	TRBJ2-6	TRBV20-1
CASSQGTSLLYEQYF	TRBJ2-7	TRBV3-1
CASSYRTGLAKNIQYF	TRBJ2-4	TRBV28
CASSQDEWFQPQHF	TRBJ1-5	TRBV4-3
CASSFRGTNSPLHF	TRBJ1-6	TRBV28
CASSLGTANYNSPLHF	TRBJ1-6	TRBV5-1
CSVRVKLGHPNTGELFF	TRBJ2-2	TRBV29-1
CASSLDRVSTDTQYF	TRBJ2-3	TRBV6-4
CSATQRVFYNEQFF	TRBJ2-1	TRBV20-1
CASSRLYYEQYF	TRBJ2-7	TRBV14
CASSEYKATGTYF	TRBJ2-5	TRBV2
CASSQGTGDTGELFF	TRBJ2-2	TRBV4-3
CSAGGEAAVLAKNIQYF	TRBJ2-4	TRBV20-1
CSGGQGQETQYF	TRBJ2-5	TRBV20-1
CASSQWEGSSSYEQYF	TRBJ2-7	TRBV23-1
CASRRDYSRGSTDTQYF	TRBJ2-3	TRBV2
CASSEERSGNTIYF	TRBJ1-3	TRBV25-1
CASSLKYNEQFF	TRBJ2-1	TRBV7-9
CASSLELSSYNSPLHF	TRBJ1-6	TRBV5-1
CASSLVLPPSYEQYF	TRBJ2-7	TRBV7-8
CSSSRGDTEAFF	TRBJ1-1	TRBV29-1
CSAKGRGFSYEQYF	TRBJ2-7	TRBV20-1
CASSLLPDVASYEQYF	TRBJ2-7	TRBV7-2